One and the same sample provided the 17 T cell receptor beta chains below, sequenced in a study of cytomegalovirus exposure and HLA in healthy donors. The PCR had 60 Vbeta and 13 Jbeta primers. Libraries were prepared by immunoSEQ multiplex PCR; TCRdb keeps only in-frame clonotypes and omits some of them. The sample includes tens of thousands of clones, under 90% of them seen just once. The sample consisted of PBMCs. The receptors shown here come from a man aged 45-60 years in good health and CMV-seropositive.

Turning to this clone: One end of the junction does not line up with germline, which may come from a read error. As DNA, the CDR3 is TGTTCCAGCAGCTTAGCTAGCGGGAGATCGTATGAGCAGTTCTTC. As protein: CSSSLASGRSYEQFF. V gene TRBV7-9 combines with J gene TRBJ2-1; 10 bases map to TRBD2. The CDR3 sequence is 15 residues long. Germline CDR1 and CDR2: SEHNR and FQNEAQ (reference sequence).

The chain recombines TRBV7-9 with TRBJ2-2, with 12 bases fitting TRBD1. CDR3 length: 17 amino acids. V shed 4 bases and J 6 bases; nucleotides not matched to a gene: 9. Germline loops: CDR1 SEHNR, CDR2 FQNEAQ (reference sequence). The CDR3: CASSSLGDRGRSGELFF. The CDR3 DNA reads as TGTGCCAGCAGCTCGCTAGGGGACAGGGGGCGATCCGGGGAGCTGTTTTTT.

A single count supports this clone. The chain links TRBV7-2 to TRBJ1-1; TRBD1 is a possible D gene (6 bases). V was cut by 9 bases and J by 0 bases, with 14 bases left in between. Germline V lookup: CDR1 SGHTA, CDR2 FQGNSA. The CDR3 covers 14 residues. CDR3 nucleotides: TGTGCCAGTCTAGCCAGGGGAGTGAACACTGAAGCTTTCTTT. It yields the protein CASLARGVNTEAFF.

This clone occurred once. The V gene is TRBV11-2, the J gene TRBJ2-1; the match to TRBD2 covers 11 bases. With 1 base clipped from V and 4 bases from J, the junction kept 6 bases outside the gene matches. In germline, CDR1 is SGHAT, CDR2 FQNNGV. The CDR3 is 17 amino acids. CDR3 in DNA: TGTGCCAGCAGCTTAGTCCCACTAGCGGGAGAATACAATGAGCAGTTCTTC. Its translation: CASSLVPLAGEYNEQFF.

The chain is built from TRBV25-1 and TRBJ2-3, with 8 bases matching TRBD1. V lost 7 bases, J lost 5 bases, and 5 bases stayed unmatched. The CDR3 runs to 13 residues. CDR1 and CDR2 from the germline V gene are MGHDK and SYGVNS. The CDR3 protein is CASKQGDLDTQYF. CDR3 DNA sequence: TGTGCCAGCAAACAGGGGGATCTAGATACGCAGTATTTT.

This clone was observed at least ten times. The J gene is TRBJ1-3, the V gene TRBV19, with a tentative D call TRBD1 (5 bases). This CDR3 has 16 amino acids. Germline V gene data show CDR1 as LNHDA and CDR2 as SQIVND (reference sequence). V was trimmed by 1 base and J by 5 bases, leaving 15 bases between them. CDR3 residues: CASSIGWFDSRNTIYF. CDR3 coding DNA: TGTGCCAGTAGTATAGGATGGTTCGACAGCCGAAACACCATATATTTT.

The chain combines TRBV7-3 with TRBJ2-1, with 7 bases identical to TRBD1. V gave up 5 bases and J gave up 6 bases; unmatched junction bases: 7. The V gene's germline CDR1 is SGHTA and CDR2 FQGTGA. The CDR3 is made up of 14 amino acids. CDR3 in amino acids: CASSQDRIGNEQFF. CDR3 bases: TGTGCCAGCAGCCAGGACAGGATAGGCAATGAGCAGTTCTTC. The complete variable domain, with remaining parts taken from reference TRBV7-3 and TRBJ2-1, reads GAGVSQTPSNKVTEKGKYVELRCDPISGHTALYWYRQSLGQGPEFLIYFQGTGAADDSGLPNDRFFAVRPEGSVSTLKIQRTERGDSAVYLCASSQDRIGNEQFFGPGTRLTVL.

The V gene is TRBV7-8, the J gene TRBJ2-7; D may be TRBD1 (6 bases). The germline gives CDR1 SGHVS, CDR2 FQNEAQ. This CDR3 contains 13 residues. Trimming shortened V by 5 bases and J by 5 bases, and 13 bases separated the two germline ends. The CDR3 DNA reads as TGTGCCAGCAGCGCGACCAGGGGTCACGAGCAGTACTTC. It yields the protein CASSATRGHEQYF.

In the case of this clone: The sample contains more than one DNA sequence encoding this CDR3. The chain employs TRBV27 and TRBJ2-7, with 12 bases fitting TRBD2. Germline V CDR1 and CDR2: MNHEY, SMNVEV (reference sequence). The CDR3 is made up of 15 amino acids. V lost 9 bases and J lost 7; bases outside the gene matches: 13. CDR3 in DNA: TGTGCCAGAGACTTATTACTAGCGGGAGGCTGTGAGCAGTACTTC. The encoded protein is CARDLLLAGGCEQYF.

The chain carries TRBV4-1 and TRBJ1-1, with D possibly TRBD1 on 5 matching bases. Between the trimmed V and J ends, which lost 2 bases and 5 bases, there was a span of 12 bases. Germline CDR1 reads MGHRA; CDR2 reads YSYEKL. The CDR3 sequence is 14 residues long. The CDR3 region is CASSQRYGGTEAFF. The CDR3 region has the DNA TGCGCCAGCAGCCAACGGTACGGGGGAACTGAAGCTTTCTTT.

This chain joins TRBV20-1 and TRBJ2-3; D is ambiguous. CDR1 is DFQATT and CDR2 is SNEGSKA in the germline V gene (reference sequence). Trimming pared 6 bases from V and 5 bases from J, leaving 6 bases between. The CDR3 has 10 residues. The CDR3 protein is CSAHGDTQYF. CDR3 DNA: TGCAGTGCGCACGGAGATACGCAGTATTTT.

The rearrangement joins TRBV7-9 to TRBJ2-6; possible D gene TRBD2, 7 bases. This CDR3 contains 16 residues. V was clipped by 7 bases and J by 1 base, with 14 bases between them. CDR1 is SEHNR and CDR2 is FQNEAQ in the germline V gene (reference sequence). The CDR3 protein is CASTIGGLSGANVLTF. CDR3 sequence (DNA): TGTGCCAGCACCATCGGGGGGCTTTCTGGGGCCAACGTCCTGACTTTC.

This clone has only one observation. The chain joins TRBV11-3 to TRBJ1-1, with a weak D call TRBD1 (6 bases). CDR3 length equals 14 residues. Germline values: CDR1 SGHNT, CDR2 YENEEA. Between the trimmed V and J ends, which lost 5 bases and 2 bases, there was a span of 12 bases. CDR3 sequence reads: CASSPRTANTEAFF. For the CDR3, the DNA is TGTGCCAGCAGCCCGCGGACAGCTAACACTGAAGCTTTCTTT.

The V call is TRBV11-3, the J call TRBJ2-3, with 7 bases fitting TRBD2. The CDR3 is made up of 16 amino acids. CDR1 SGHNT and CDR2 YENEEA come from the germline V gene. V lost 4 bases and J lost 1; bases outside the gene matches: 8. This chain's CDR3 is CASSSRGAGGTDTQYF. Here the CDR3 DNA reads TGTGCCAGCAGCTCCCGGGGCGCGGGGGGCACAGATACGCAGTATTTT.

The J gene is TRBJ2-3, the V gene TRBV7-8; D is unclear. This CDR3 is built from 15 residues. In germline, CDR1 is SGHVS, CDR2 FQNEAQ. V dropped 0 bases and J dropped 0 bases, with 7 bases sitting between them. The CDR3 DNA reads TGTGCCAGCAGCTTAGCGACAACTAGCACAGATACGCAGTATTTT. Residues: CASSLATTSTDTQYF. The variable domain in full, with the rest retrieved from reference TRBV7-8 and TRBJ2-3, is GAGVSQSPRYKVAKRGQDVALRCDPISGHVSLFWYQQALGQGPEFLTYFQNEAQLDKSGLPSDRFFAERPEGSVSTLKIQRTQQEDSAVYLCASSLATTSTDTQYFGPGTRLTVL.

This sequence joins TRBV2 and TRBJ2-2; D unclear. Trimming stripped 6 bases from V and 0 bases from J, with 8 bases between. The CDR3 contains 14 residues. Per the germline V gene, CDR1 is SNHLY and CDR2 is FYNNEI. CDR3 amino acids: CASRLNTNTGELFF. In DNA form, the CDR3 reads TGTGCCAGCAGGCTCAACACGAACACCGGGGAGCTGTTTTTT.

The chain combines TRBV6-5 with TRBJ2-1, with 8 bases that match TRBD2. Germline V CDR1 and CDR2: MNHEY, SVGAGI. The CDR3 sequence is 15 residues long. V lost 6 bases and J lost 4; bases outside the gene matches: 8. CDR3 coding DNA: TGTGCCAGCAGCCCCGGGACTAGTGGTTACAATGAGCAGTTCTTC. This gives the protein CASSPGTSGYNEQFF.